This TCR beta chain emerged from a study of blood T cell repertoires in COVID-19. Study-wide context: Whether acute or convalescent, the COVID-19 samples came from the United States, Italy and Spain. The cDNA or gDNA used as material had been derived from T cells, B-cell-depleted T cells, or PBMCs.

Per the original data handling: Amplification of reference gene primers was used by the study to estimate nucleated cell counts. Clones were sequenced by immunoSEQ multiplex PCR, and TCRdb holds only the in-frame ones, with some missing. That table gives V, J and clone size, and the DNA gave D and trimming. Seen here are 400,000 to 450,000 clones, around 86% observed once, and the top ten hold 1.4% to 1.5%. Sequenced material: peripheral blood. This sequence originates from a woman in her 30s with active or convalescent COVID-19.

In nucleotides, the CDR3 is TGTGCCTGGAGTTTGGCGGGAGGTGTTGGCACAGATACGCAGTATTTT. It specifies CAWSLAGGVGTDTQYF. The chain has TRBV30 and TRBJ2-3, with TRBD2 matching over 8 bases. The germline V gene encodes CDR1 GTSNPN and CDR2 SVGIG (reference sequence). The CDR3 is 16 amino acids. The V and J ends lost 2 bases and 1 base, in that order; junction bases with no gene match: 8.